A selection of T cell receptor beta chains follows, all from one sample in a study of OX40 agonist ivuxolimab in advanced cancers. Produced via immunoSEQ multiplex PCR; TCRdb's table is partial and in-frame only. This table holds 65,000 to 85,000 clones, over 75% found once. The specimen was CD4+ or CD8+ T cells sorted from blood, collected in a trial of the OX40 agonist ivuxolimab. These receptors were collected from an adult with an advanced solid tumor such as melanoma, head and neck, liver or kidney cancer. The CDR3 runs from the conserved cysteine through the conserved F or W. Each record gives: clone size, D gene, V gene, J gene, CDR3 DNA, CDR3 protein. The D gene is left open where the match is weak. The listing skips clone size in some rows; elsewhere it reads once, few, many or a size class.

-	-	TRBV14	TRBJ1-2	TGTGCCAGCAGCCATCTCGTGGGCCAGGGGAGATATGGCTACACCTTC	CASSHLVGQGRYGYTF
few	-	TRBV4-2	TRBJ1-1	TGTGCCACCAGGGTCTTCTCGAACACTGAAGCTTTCTTT	CATRVFSNTEAFF
few	TRBD1	TRBV6-1	TRBJ2-7	TGTGCCAGCAGTGTCCTCGACAGGGACTACGAGCAGTACTTC	CASSVLDRDYEQYF
-	TRBD2	TRBV15	TRBJ2-6	TGTGCCACCGGAAGGATGATAGCGGGAGGGACAGGGGCCAACGTCCTGACTTTC	CATGRMIAGGTGANVLTF
-	-	TRBV7-8	TRBJ1-5	TGTGCCAGCAGTCGGGGTCAGGCGGGGATTTTCAATCAGCCCCAGCATTTT	CASSRGQAGIFNQPQHF
-	TRBD2	TRBV4-3	TRBJ2-1	TGCGCCAGCAGCCCCAGTGGCGCGAGCGGGAGGCTCAATTTCGGTACCAATGAGCAGTTCTTC	CASSPSGASGRLNFGTNEQFF
once	-	TRBV13	TRBJ2-7	TGTGCCAGCAGCTTGAACAGCTACTACGAGCAGTACTTC	CASSLNSYYEQYF
once	TRBD1	TRBV15	TRBJ1-1	TGTGCCACCAGCATCTTAGACAGGGTGGACACTGAAGCTTTCTTT	CATSILDRVDTEAFF
-	-	TRBV2	TRBJ2-7	TGTGCCAGCAGTGTAAGTAACTACGAGCAGTACTTC	CASSVSNYEQYF
once	TRBD2	TRBV19	TRBJ2-2	TGTGCCAGTAGTATACTAGCGGGAGCGGTCGGGGAGCTGTTTTTT	CASSILAGAVGELFF
-	TRBD1	TRBV5-4	TRBJ2-1	TGTGCCAGCAGCTTGGGGCGACAGGGTGAAAATGAGCAGTTCTTC	CASSLGRQGENEQFF
-	-	TRBV2	TRBJ1-5	TGTGCCAGCAGGAGACAGGAACGGAATCAGCCCCAGCATTTT	CASRRQERNQPQHF
-	-	TRBV4-2	TRBJ2-1	TGTGCCAGCAGCCCAGAGGGGGGCTCCTACAATGAGCAGTTCTTC	CASSPEGGSYNEQFF
-	-	TRBV20-1	TRBJ2-5	TGCAGTGCTACATTCCAAGAGACCCAGTACTTC	CSATFQETQYF
-	TRBD1	TRBV5-4	TRBJ1-2	TGTGCCAGCAGCCCCCGACAGGGATTAGGTTCAGGCTACACCTTC	CASSPRQGLGSGYTF
-	-	TRBV7-8	TRBJ1-3	TGTGCCAGCAGCCTAAATTGGGGGGACTCTGGAAACACCATATATTTT	CASSLNWGDSGNTIYF
-	-	TRBV7-6	TRBJ1-2	TGTGCCAGCAGCTTGGGGGGGCCTGGCTACACCTTC	CASSLGGPGYTF
-	TRBD1	TRBV7-9	TRBJ2-7	TGTGCCAGCAGCTTAGATTGGGCCGGGACAGTCACCTACGAGCAGTACTTC	CASSLDWAGTVTYEQYF
-	-	TRBV28	TRBJ2-2	TGTGCCAGCAGTTTGGGCAGGGACCTCACCGGGGAGCTGTTTTTT	CASSLGRDLTGELFF
-	-	TRBV27	TRBJ2-1	TGTGCCAGCAGCTGGGGGGGGGCTGAAGAGCAGTTCTTC	CASSWGGAEEQFF
-	TRBD1	TRBV29-1	TRBJ2-1	TGCAGCGCTGCCGGGACAGGAGCCTACAATGAGCAGTTCTTC	CSAAGTGAYNEQFF
-	-	TRBV2	TRBJ1-1	TGTGCCAGCCAAAATACAGGGTTGAACACTGAAGCTTTCTTT	CASQNTGLNTEAFF
-	-	TRBV7-2	TRBJ1-1	TGTGCCAGCAGCCCCGAGGCGGGGACGACTGAAGCTTTCTTT	CASSPEAGTTEAFF
-	-	TRBV5-1	TRBJ2-7	TGCGCCAGCAGCTTGGACGGGACAAAACACGAGCAGTACTTC	CASSLDGTKHEQYF
-	-	TRBV7-9	TRBJ2-3	TGTGCCAGCAGCCCTAGCCTGGTGGAGGGCCCCGCAGATACGCAGTATTTT	CASSPSLVEGPADTQYF
-	-	TRBV30	TRBJ1-3	TGTGCCTGGAGCCGGGGTTTAGGTTCTGGAAACACCATATATTTT	CAWSRGLGSGNTIYF
-	-	TRBV5-1	TRBJ1-5	TGCGCCAGCAGAATTGGTAATGGGCCGGGTCAGCCCCAGCATTTT	CASRIGNGPGQPQHF
once	-	TRBV30	TRBJ2-7	TGTGCCTGGAGTCTTAATTACGAGCAGTACTTC	CAWSLNYEQYF
-	-	TRBV5-4	TRBJ1-6	TGTGCCAGCAGCTTTAAGGACAGCCTTAATTCACCCCTCCACTTT	CASSFKDSLNSPLHF
-	-	TRBV6-1	TRBJ1-4	TGTGCCAGCAGGAAACCGGGACAAAACGAAAAACTGTTTTTT	CASRKPGQNEKLFF
-	-	TRBV7-9	TRBJ2-5	TGTGCCAGCAGCTCCGCGCCACCGTATGATGGAGAGACCCAGTACTTC	CASSSAPPYDGETQYF
many	-	TRBV4-2	TRBJ1-2	TGTGCCAGCAGCCCGGGGACTCCGCCGGGCTACACCTTC	CASSPGTPPGYTF
-	-	TRBV5-1	TRBJ1-1	TGCGCCAGCAGCTCCTTTGGTTCTGAGGGGCTTGAAGCTTTCTTT	CASSSFGSEGLEAFF
once	-	TRBV18	TRBJ1-1	TGTGCCAGCTCACCAGGCGGGGGGACTGCTTTCTTT	CASSPGGGTAFF
once	-	TRBV7-8	TRBJ1-1	TGTGCCAGCAGCTTAGAAGGGAACACTGAAGCTTTCTTT	CASSLEGNTEAFF
-	-	TRBV28	TRBJ1-2	TGTGCCAGCAGTCCCCCCCAGGGCCGCTATGGCTACACCTTC	CASSPPQGRYGYTF
-	-	TRBV29-1	TRBJ1-1	TGCAGCGTTGGGACTTTTCGGGACACTGAAGCTTTCTTT	CSVGTFRDTEAFF
-	TRBD1	TRBV7-6	TRBJ1-3	TGTGCCAGCAGCTCAAGACAGGGAGCTTCTGGAAACACCATATATTTT	CASSSRQGASGNTIYF
-	TRBD2	TRBV5-8	TRBJ2-3	TGTGCCAGCAGGACTAGCGGTAGCACAGATACGCAGTATTTT	CASRTSGSTDTQYF
-	-	TRBV5-1	TRBJ2-1	TGCGCCAGCAGCCCAGGGCCCCCAGGTAGGGAGCAGTTCTTC	CASSPGPPGREQFF
-	-	TRBV5-1	TRBJ2-2	TGCGCCAGCAGCCTAATCAACACCGGGGAGCTGTTTTTT	CASSLINTGELFF
-	-	TRBV7-2	TRBJ2-1	TGTGCCAGCAGCTTAGAAGGCAGGGAAATTTCTAATGAGCAGTTCTTC	CASSLEGREISNEQFF
-	-	TRBV5-6	TRBJ1-2	TGTGCCAGCAGCTTTAGGGGGGGCTACACCTTC	CASSFRGGYTF
-	-	TRBV5-6	TRBJ1-2	TGTGCCAGCAGCTTTGGGCAGATATACACCTTC	CASSFGQIYTF
-	-	TRBV2	TRBJ2-7	TGTGCCAGCAGAGTCTGGGACGGCGCCTACGAGCAGTACTTC	CASRVWDGAYEQYF
-	-	TRBV10-2	TRBJ2-2	TGCGCCAGCCTTACTGCCGGGGAGCTGTTTTTT	CASLTAGELFF
-	TRBD1	TRBV5-1	TRBJ2-5	TGCGCCAGCAGTGAGGGGGCTACAGAGACCCAGTACTTC	CASSEGATETQYF
-	-	TRBV29-1	TRBJ2-5	TGCAGCGCCGGACCCCAGGGGACCCTCCGTGAGACCCAGTACTTC	CSAGPQGTLRETQYF
-	-	TRBV27	TRBJ1-5	TGTGCCAGCAGAAGTCATGGGAATCAGCCCCAGCATTTT	CASRSHGNQPQHF
once	TRBD1	TRBV4-3	TRBJ1-2	TGCGCCAGCAGCCAAGATTTGGGAGGGGGCACTGTTAACTATGGCTACACCTTC	CASSQDLGGGTVNYGYTF
-	-	TRBV29-1	TRBJ2-7	TGCAGCGGCACTACCGGGCGCCTCACGCCGGGGTCCTACGAGCAGTACTTC	CSGTTGRLTPGSYEQYF
-	-	TRBV6-5	TRBJ2-7	TGTGCCAGCAGGGGGGGACTTGACGAGCAGTACTTC	CASRGGLDEQYF
once	-	TRBV7-2	TRBJ1-1	TGTGCCAGCAGCTTGGGGTCCGAAGCTTTCTTT	CASSLGSEAFF
once	-	TRBV9	TRBJ2-6	TGTGCCAGCAGCGGATTTCAGGACTCTGGGGCCAACGTCCTGACTTTC	CASSGFQDSGANVLTF
-	-	TRBV27	TRBJ2-5	TGTGCCAGCGGCCACAGAGAGACCCAGTACTTC	CASGHRETQYF